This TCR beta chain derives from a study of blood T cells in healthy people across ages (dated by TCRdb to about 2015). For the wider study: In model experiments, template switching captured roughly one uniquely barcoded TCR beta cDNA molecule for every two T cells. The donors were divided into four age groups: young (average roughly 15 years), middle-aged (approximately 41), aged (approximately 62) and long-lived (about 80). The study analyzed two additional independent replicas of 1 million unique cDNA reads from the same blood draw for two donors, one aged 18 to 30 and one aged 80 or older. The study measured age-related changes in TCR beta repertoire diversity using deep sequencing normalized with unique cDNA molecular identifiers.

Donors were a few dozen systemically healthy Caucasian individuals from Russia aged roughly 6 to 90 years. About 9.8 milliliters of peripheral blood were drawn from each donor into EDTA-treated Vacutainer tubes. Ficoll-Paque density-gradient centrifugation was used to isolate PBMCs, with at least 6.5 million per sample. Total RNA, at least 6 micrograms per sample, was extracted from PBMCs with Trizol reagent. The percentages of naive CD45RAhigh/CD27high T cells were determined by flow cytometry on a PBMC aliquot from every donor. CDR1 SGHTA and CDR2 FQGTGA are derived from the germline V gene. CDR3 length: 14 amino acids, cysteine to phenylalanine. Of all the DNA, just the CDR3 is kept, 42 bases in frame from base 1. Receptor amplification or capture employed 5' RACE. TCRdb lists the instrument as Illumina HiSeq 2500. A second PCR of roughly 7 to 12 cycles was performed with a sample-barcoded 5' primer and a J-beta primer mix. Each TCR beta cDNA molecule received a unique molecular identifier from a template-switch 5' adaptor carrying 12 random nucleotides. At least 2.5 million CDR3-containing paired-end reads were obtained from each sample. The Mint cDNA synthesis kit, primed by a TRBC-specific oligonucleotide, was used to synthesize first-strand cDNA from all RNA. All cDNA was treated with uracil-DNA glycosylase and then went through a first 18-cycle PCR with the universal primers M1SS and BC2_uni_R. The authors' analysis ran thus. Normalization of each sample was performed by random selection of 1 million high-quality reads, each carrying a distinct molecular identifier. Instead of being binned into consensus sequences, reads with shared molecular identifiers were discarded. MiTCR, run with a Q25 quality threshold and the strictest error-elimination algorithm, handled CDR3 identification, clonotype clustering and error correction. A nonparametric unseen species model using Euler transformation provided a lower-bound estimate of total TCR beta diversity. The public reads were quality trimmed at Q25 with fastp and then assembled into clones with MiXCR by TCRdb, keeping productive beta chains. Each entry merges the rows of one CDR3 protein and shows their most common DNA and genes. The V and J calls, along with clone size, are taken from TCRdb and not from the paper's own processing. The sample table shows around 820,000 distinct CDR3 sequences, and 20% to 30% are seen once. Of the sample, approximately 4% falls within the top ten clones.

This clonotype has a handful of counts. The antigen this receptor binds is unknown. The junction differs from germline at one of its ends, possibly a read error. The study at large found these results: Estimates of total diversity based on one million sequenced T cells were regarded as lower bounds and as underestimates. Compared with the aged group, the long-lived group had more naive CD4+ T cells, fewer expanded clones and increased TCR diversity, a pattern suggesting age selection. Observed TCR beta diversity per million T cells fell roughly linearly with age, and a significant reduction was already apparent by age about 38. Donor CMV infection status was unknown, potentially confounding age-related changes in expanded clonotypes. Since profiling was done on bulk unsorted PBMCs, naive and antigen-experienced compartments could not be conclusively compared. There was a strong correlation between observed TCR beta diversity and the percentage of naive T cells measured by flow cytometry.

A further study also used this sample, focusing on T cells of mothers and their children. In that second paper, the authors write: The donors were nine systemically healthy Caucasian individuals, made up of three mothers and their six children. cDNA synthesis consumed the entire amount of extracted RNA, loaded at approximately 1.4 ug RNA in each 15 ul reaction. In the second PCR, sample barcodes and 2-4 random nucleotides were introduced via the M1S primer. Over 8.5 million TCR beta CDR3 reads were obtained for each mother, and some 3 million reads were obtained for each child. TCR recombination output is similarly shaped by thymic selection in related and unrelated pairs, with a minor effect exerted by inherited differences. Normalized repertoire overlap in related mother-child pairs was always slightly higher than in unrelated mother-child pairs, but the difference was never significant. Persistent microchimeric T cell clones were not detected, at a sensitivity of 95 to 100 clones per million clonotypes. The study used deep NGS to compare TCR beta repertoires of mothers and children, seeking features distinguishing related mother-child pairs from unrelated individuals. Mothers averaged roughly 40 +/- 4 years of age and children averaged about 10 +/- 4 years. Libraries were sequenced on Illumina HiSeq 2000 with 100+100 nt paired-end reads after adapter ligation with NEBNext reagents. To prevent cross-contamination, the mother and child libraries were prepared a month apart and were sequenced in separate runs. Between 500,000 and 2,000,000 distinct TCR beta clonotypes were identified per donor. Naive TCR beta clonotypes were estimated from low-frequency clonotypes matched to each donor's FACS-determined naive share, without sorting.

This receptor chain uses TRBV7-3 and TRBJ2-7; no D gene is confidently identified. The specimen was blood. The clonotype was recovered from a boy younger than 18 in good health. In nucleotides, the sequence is TGTGCCGGCAGCCTACTATCGGGCCCCTACGAGCAGTACTTC. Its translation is CAGSLLSGPYEQYF.